These 2 T cell receptor beta chains came from one sample sequenced in a study of blood T cell repertoires in COVID-19 (dated by TCRdb to 2018 to 2021). The protocol used for the library was the immunoSEQ multiplex PCR assay. The clones in this table, taken by TCRdb from immuneACCESS, are in-frame only. Not every clone is retained; where verified, under half of the shortfall comes from an unresolved V gene, and the cause of the rest is unknown. The sample table records 300,000 to 450,000 clones; 70% to 90% of these occur just once. Together, the top ten hold 3% of the sample. Sample: peripheral blood. Receptor source: a human donor in a cohort sampled during active COVID-19.

In its sample, this clone was seen once. The chain couples TRBV7-9 to TRBJ1-2; D is perhaps TRBD1 (5 bases). Germline V CDR1 and CDR2: SEHNR, FQNEAQ (reference sequence). This CDR3 region has 15 residues. V shed 1 base and J shed 7 bases, with 16 bases lying between them. For the CDR3, the DNA is TGTGCCAGCAGCTTAGTTGGGGCAGGGTCGCTTGGCTACACCTTC. Protein sequence: CASSLVGAGSLGYTF.

The chain recombines TRBV4-1 with TRBJ2-5; TRBD2 matches at 11 bases. After removal of 0 bases from V and 5 bases from J, the junction contained 2 bases not matched to a gene. Germline assignment: CDR1 MGHRA and CDR2 YSYEKL. CDR3 length: 15 amino acids. The CDR3 coding sequence is TGCGCCAGCAGCCAAGAGCTAGCGGGAGGTGAGACCCAGTACTTC. Its protein product is CASSQELAGGETQYF.